This T cell receptor (beta chain) stems from a study of blood T cells in healthy people across ages. Trimming cost V 4 bases and J 2 bases; bases outside gene matches: 4. The CDR3 loop spans 15 amino acids. Germline CDR1 and CDR2: SGHTA and FQGNSA. With a J-beta primer mix and a sample-barcoded 5' primer, a second PCR ran roughly 7 to 11 cycles. TCRdb ran MiXCR on the 5' RACE reads and lists one entry per CDR3 protein. The table has about 1.4 million distinct CDR3 sequences, 45% to 70% seen once. The receptor's source is a man between 18 and 35 years old in good health. Source material: blood. J is TRBJ2-1 and V is TRBV7-2; 8 nucleotides agree with TRBD1. The CDR3 loop reads CASSSDRAPYNEQFF. The CDR3 nucleotides read TGTGCCAGCAGCTCGGACAGGGCCCCCTACAATGAGCAGTTCTTC. Based on the CDR3 plus reference TRBV7-2 and TRBJ2-1, the full variable domain is GAGVSQSPSNKVTEKGKDVELRCDPISGHTALYWYRQSLGQGLEFLIYFQGNSAPDKSGLPSDRFSAERTGGSVSTLTIQRTQQEDSAVYLCASSSDRAPYNEQFFGPGTRLTVL.